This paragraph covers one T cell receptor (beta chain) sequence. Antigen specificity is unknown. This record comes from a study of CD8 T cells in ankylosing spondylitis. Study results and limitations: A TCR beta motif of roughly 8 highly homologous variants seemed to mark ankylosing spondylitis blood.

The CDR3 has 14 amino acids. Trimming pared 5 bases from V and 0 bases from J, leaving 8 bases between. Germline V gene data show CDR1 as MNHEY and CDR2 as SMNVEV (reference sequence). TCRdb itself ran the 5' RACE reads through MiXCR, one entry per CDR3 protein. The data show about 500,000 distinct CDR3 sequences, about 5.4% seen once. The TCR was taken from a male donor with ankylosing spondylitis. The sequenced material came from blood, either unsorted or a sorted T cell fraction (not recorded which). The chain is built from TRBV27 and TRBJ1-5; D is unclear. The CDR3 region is CASSGRASNQPQHF. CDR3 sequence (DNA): TGTGCCAGCAGTGGTAGGGCTAGCAATCAGCCCCAGCATTTT.